A single sample is the source of the 29 T cell receptor beta chains below, sequenced in a study of cytomegalovirus exposure and HLA in healthy donors. PCR was performed using 60 Vbeta and 13 Jbeta primers. The table came from immunoSEQ multiplex PCR; TCRdb's copy has only in-frame clones and leaves some out. The table records fewer than 150,000 clones, 80% to 85% of them present only once. Sequencing was performed on PBMCs. The receptors originated from a female donor in good health and CMV-seronegative.

The chain employs TRBV7-9 and TRBJ2-1; 10 bases align to TRBD2. CDR3 length equals 15 residues. V lost 8 bases and J lost 3; bases outside the gene matches: 7. Germline-derived CDR1 and CDR2 are SEHNR and FQNEAQ (reference sequence). Written as DNA, the CDR3 is TGTGCCAGCGGAATAGCGGGAGGATTCTACAATGAGCAGTTCTTC. This gives the protein CASGIAGGFYNEQFF.

This clone was counted a few times. The V gene is TRBV6-5, the J gene TRBJ1-4, with 8 bases lining up with TRBD1. This CDR3 has 15 amino acids. CDR1 and CDR2 (germline): MNHEY, SVGAGI. With V trimmed by 5 bases and J by 5 bases, 7 bases remained unmatched. CDR3 residues: CASSTPRTGNEKLFF. DNA for the CDR3: TGTGCCAGCAGTACCCCGCGGACAGGGAATGAAAAACTGTTTTTT.

J is TRBJ1-2 and V is TRBV7-6; TRBD1 aligns across 7 bases. The CDR3 is 15 residues long. Looked up from germline, CDR1 is SGHVS and CDR2 is FNYEAQ. Unmatched junction bases numbered 8, after V lost 5 bases and J lost 2 bases. The CDR3 sequence is CASSARQGSNYGYTF. CDR3 in DNA: TGTGCCAGCAGCGCGCGACAGGGCTCCAACTATGGCTACACCTTC.

This clone was observed a few times. The chain joins TRBV28 to TRBJ2-5; D is ambiguous. The germline gives CDR1 MDHEN, CDR2 SYDVKM. This CDR3 region has 11 residues. Trimming pared 3 bases from V and 5 bases from J, leaving 4 bases between. CDR3 in amino acids: CASSFRETQYF. In DNA, the CDR3 is TGTGCCAGCAGTTTCAGGGAGACCCAGTACTTC.

This clone was seen more than once but under ten times. The gene calls are TRBV5-6 and TRBJ1-5; D is undetermined. Trimming pared 2 bases from V and 3 bases from J, leaving 6 bases between. Germline values: CDR1 SGHDT, CDR2 YYEEEE. The CDR3 length is 13 residues. The CDR3 protein is CASSLFSNQPQHF. The DNA for the CDR3 is TGTGCCAGCAGCTTATTCTCCAATCAGCCCCAGCATTTT.

This rearrangement joins TRBV27 to TRBJ1-2, with 8 bases identical to TRBD1. CDR1 and CDR2 from the germline V gene are MNHEY and SMNVEV (reference sequence). The junction had 8 bases not matched to a gene; V was cut back by 6 bases and J by 8 bases. The length of the CDR3 is 13 residues. In nucleotides, the CDR3 is TGTGCCAGCAGCCCTGGACAGGGACTCGGCTACACCTTC. This gives the protein CASSPGQGLGYTF.

V is TRBV7-9 and J is TRBJ2-3; maybe TRBD1 (6 bases). The germline CDR1 and CDR2 sequences are SEHNR and FQNEAQ (reference sequence). This CDR3 region has 14 residues. The V and J ends lost 6 bases and 0 bases respectively, with 10 bases between them. The CDR3 DNA reads TGTGCCAGCAGTTACAGGGCAAGCACAGATACGCAGTATTTT. It yields the protein CASSYRASTDTQYF.

This clone was seen only once. This rearrangement joins TRBV19 to TRBJ1-5, with unresolved D. Trimming took off 7 bases at V and 5 bases at J, with 21 bases between the two ends. CDR3 length: 16 residues. Per the germline V gene, CDR1 is LNHDA and CDR2 is SQIVND (reference sequence). CDR3: CASTWGVAPYDQPQHF. CDR3 in DNA: TGTGCCAGTACCTGGGGAGTGGCCCCGTACGATCAGCCCCAGCATTTT.

About this clone itself: Its ends do not fully match the called genes, so a read error is possible. This chain links TRBV6-5 with TRBJ2-5; TRBD2 is a possible D gene (6 bases). Judging by the DNA end, TRBJ2-7 fits better; the J call may be wrong. Per germline, CDR1 MNHEY and CDR2 SVGAGI. This CDR3 is 14 amino acids long. The CDR3 DNA is TGTGCCAGCAATTACGGAGGGAATTTCCACGAGCAGTACTTC. It is translated as CASNYGGNFHEQYF.

The V and J genes are TRBV5-1 and TRBJ2-1; D is possibly TRBD1 (6 bases). Per the germline V gene, CDR1 is SGHRS and CDR2 is YFSETQ. The CDR3 consists of 12 residues. Trimming stripped 4 bases from V and 7 bases from J, with 9 bases between. CDR3 protein: CASSPGQNEQFF. The CDR3 DNA follows: TGCGCCAGCAGCCCGGGACAAAATGAGCAGTTCTTC. Full variable domain (outside the CDR3, taken from reference TRBV5-1 and TRBJ2-1): KAGVTQTPRYLIKTRGQQVTLSCSPISGHRSVSWYQQTPGQGLQFLFEYFSETQRNKGNFPGRFSGRQFSNSRSEMNVSTLELGDSALYLCASSPGQNEQFFGPGTRLTVL.

This sequence joins TRBV7-8 and TRBJ1-1, with 11 bases fitting TRBD1. The CDR3 is made up of 16 amino acids. Trimming cost V 4 bases and J 3 bases; bases outside gene matches: 7. CDR1 and CDR2 from the germline V gene are SGHVS and FQNEAQ. This chain's CDR3 is CASSSGQGALDTEAFF. CDR3 sequence (DNA): TGTGCCAGCAGCTCAGGACAGGGGGCACTGGACACTGAAGCTTTCTTT.

This chain joins TRBV19 and TRBJ1-5, with TRBD1 matching over 7 bases. In germline, CDR1 is LNHDA, CDR2 SQIVND (reference sequence). The CDR3 loop spans 12 amino acids. The junction had 4 bases not matched to a gene; V was cut back by 11 bases and J by 3 bases. In nucleotides, the CDR3 is TGTGCCTCCAGGGGGTACAATCAGCCCCAGCATTTT. It codes for CASRGYNQPQHF.

J is TRBJ1-1 and V is TRBV2, with 9 bases that match TRBD1. The CDR3 loop spans 15 amino acids. Trimming took 1 base from V and 4 from J; bases not matched to a gene: 4. CDR1 and CDR2 (germline): SNHLY, FYNNEI. CDR3 coding DNA: TGTGCCAGCAGTGAAGTGGGACAGGGTCCCACTGAAGCTTTCTTT. Translated: CASSEVGQGPTEAFF.

The chain links TRBV6-5 to TRBJ1-3; no clear D gene. This CDR3 has 15 residues. The germline V and J ends were trimmed by 7 bases and 0 bases, with 13 bases remaining between them. Germline lookup yields CDR1 MNHEY and CDR2 SVGAGI. In nucleotides, the CDR3 is TGTGCCAGCATCGCCGGGTCTTACTCTGGAAACACCATATATTTT. Translation: CASIAGSYSGNTIYF.

The J gene is TRBJ2-3, the V gene TRBV7-3; D is unclear. V lost 5 bases and J 0 bases, leaving 15 bases between the germline ends. Germline V CDR1 and CDR2: SGHTA, FQGTGA. The CDR3 has 16 residues. CDR3 in DNA: TGTGCCAGCAGCCAAGACATTCGGTCTAGCACAGATACGCAGTATTTT. Protein sequence: CASSQDIRSSTDTQYF.

The V call is TRBV19, the J call TRBJ1-5; 8 bases match TRBD1. CDR3 size: 14 residues. CDR1 LNHDA and CDR2 SQIVND come from the germline V gene (reference sequence). V was clipped by 8 bases and J by 3 bases; unmatched bases: 6. CDR3 bases: TGTGCCAGTGGGACAGGCCCAAACAATCAGCCCCAGCATTTT. Protein product: CASGTGPNNQPQHF.

The gene calls are TRBV5-5 and TRBJ1-1; 11 nucleotides line up with TRBD1. The ends lost 1 base at V and 5 bases at J; junction bases unmatched: 7. The V gene's germline CDR1 is SGHKS and CDR2 YYEKEE (reference sequence). The CDR3 covers 16 residues. The CDR3 nucleotides are TGTGCCAGCAGCTTGAAAGGGACAGGGGGATCTACTGAAGCTTTCTTT. It encodes CASSLKGTGGSTEAFF. Full variable domain (remainder filled in from reference TRBV5-5 and TRBJ1-1): DAGVTQSPTHLIKTRGQQVTLRCSPISGHKSVSWYQQVLGQGPQFIFQYYEKEERGRGNFPDRFSARQFPNYSSELNVNALLLGDSALYLCASSLKGTGGSTEAFFGQGTRLTVV.

The chain joins TRBV29-1 to TRBJ2-7, with a possible D match to TRBD1 (6 bases). With 7 bases removed from V and 5 bases from J, the gap between germline ends came to 15 bases. CDR1 and CDR2 from the germline V gene are SQVTM and ANQGSEA. This CDR3 has 12 amino acids. CDR3 loop: CSAEGVRDEQYF. The CDR3 nucleotides are TGCAGCGCCGAGGGGGTCCGGGACGAGCAGTACTTC.

The chain couples TRBV28 to TRBJ2-2; 10 bases map to TRBD1. The V segment lost 6 bases and the J segment 6 bases; nucleotides outside the gene matches: 4. Looked up from germline, CDR1 is MDHEN and CDR2 is SYDVKM. The CDR3 is 14 amino acids. CDR3 protein: CASRRQGAAGELFF. The CDR3 DNA reads TGTGCCAGCAGGAGACAGGGGGCCGCCGGGGAGCTGTTTTTT.

The chain joins TRBV6-5 to TRBJ2-1; D may be TRBD1 (6 bases). Per germline, CDR1 MNHEY and CDR2 SVGAGI. The CDR3 spans 15 residues. Trimming stripped 7 bases from V and 1 base from J, with 14 bases between. In DNA, the CDR3 is TGTGCCAGCACCCCCGGGCAGGGGTCCTACAATGAGCAGTTCTTC. Protein product: CASTPGQGSYNEQFF.

This chain connects TRBV7-9 to TRBJ2-3; 7 bases are shared with TRBD2. Germline V lookup: CDR1 SEHNR, CDR2 FQNEAQ (reference sequence). V dropped 0 bases and J dropped 0; count of bases not matched to a gene: 12. This CDR3 is built from 19 residues. The DNA for the CDR3 is TGTGCCAGCAGCTTAGCAATGGCGGGAGCCCCCTTTAGCACAGATACGCAGTATTTT. Translated, it gives CASSLAMAGAPFSTDTQYF. Complete variable domain (other parts from reference TRBV7-9 and TRBJ2-3): DTGVSQNPRHKITKRGQNVTFRCDPISEHNRLYWYRQTLGQGPEFLTYFQNEAQLEKSRLLSDRFSAERPKGSFSTLEIQRTEQGDSAMYLCASSLAMAGAPFSTDTQYFGPGTRLTVL.

This clone has more than one count but fewer than ten. Within the sample, other DNA sequences also encode this same CDR3. This chain joins TRBV28 and TRBJ1-5; D is unclear. V lost 3 bases, J lost 10 bases, and 13 bases lay in between. Germline CDR1 reads MDHEN; CDR2 reads SYDVKM. This CDR3 is built from 13 residues. Here the CDR3 DNA reads TGTGCCAGCAGTTTGGAGTCCCCCTTACCCCAGCATTTT. Its protein is CASSLESPLPQHF.

This clone was picked up one time. The rearrangement joins TRBV19 to TRBJ2-5; TRBD2 aligns across 11 bases. Looked up from germline, CDR1 is LNHDA and CDR2 is SQIVND (reference sequence). The CDR3 spans 15 residues. The V and J ends lost 5 bases and 5 bases, in that order; junction bases with no gene match: 7. The CDR3 DNA reads TGTGCCAGTAGTCCTGGGACTAGCGGAGGGGAGACCCAGTACTTC. Translating gives CASSPGTSGGETQYF.

The chain joins TRBV6-5 to TRBJ2-7; 7 bases are a match to TRBD1. V shed 2 bases and J 6 bases; nucleotides not matched to a gene: 10. CDR1 and CDR2 from the germline V gene are MNHEY and SVGAGI. This CDR3 is built from 15 residues. For the CDR3, the DNA is TGTGCCAGCAGTTACGATGGTCCGTCAGGGGGCGAGCAGTACTTC. Translating gives CASSYDGPSGGEQYF.

The chain links TRBV5-1 to TRBJ1-4; D might be TRBD1 (5 bases). Trimming cost V 7 bases and J 6 bases, with 10 bases left between them. CDR1 and CDR2 from the germline V gene are SGHRS and YFSETQ. The CDR3 spans 12 residues. The CDR3 region is CASGGEDEKLFF. The DNA of the CDR3 is TGCGCCAGCGGGGGGGAGGATGAAAAACTGTTTTTT.

The V call is TRBV6-1, the J call TRBJ2-3; D gene unclear. This CDR3 has 15 residues. V was shortened by 3 bases and J by 0 bases, with 10 bases between the two germline ends. CDR1 and CDR2 (germline): MNHNS, SASEGT. In DNA form, the CDR3 reads TGTGCCAGCAGTGATGGCACATATAGCACAGATACGCAGTATTTT. It yields the protein CASSDGTYSTDTQYF.

The chain links TRBV19 to TRBJ1-5, with 8 bases identical to TRBD1. Losses at the gene ends were 6 bases for V and 4 bases for J; bases not matched to a gene: 5. Germline assignment: CDR1 LNHDA and CDR2 SQIVND (reference sequence). The CDR3 spans 14 residues. This CDR3 is CASSGTGFNQPQHF. CDR3 sequence (DNA): TGTGCCAGTAGCGGGACAGGATTTAATCAGCCCCAGCATTTT.

This clone was seen a handful of times. The genes are TRBV2 and TRBJ2-7; 8 nucleotides agree with TRBD1. CDR1 is SNHLY and CDR2 is FYNNEI in the germline V gene. The CDR3 loop spans 17 amino acids. V lost 7 bases and J lost 0; bases outside the gene matches: 14. CDR3 protein: CASIRTGLLPLSYEQYF. The CDR3, as DNA: TGTGCCAGCATCCGGACAGGGCTTTTGCCCCTCTCCTACGAGCAGTACTTC. Combining the CDR3 with reference TRBV2 and TRBJ2-7 gives the whole variable domain EPEVTQTPSHQVTQMGQEVILRCVPISNHLYFYWYRQILGQKVEFLVSFYNNEISEKSEIFDDQFSVERPDGSNFTLKIRSTKLEDSAMYFCASIRTGLLPLSYEQYFGPGTRLTVT.

The chain joins TRBV20-1 to TRBJ2-7; D is uncertain. Per the germline V gene, CDR1 is DFQATT and CDR2 is SNEGSKA (reference sequence). This CDR3 comprises 11 residues. The V end lost 1 base, the J end lost 2 bases, and 3 bases lay between the germline ends. The CDR3 protein is CSARVTYEQYF. In DNA form, the CDR3 reads TGCAGTGCTAGAGTTACCTACGAGCAGTACTTC.